This record looks at one T cell receptor (beta chain) sequence and its context. Antigen unknown. The sample belongs to a study of T cell repertoires in ileal Crohn's disease. Findings of the study overall: All patients with clonality above 26.8% had endoscopic recurrence. Clonal expansions were more frequent in active smokers than non-smokers at surgery. High-frequency clones were more common in sorted CD8 than CD4 cells.

Trimming cost V 5 bases and J 0 bases, with 8 bases left between them. Germline CDR1 and CDR2: SNHLY and FYNNEI. This CDR3 has 13 residues. Sequencing used immunoSEQ multiplex PCR; TCRdb keeps in-frame clones, though not all of them. The sample shows approximately 4,500 clones, roughly 69% of them seen only once. The receptor was isolated from an adult with Crohn's disease. The chain has TRBV2 and TRBJ2-7; the D gene is possibly TRBD1 (6 bases). The specimen was ileal tissue. This CDR3 is CASSPDSSYEQYF. In DNA, the CDR3 is TGTGCCAGCAGTCCGGACAGCTCCTACGAGCAGTACTTC.